Below, one T cell receptor (beta chain) is given with its context. This record belongs to a study of early stage breast cancer tumors. Trimming took 5 bases from V and 7 from J, leaving 14 bases between them. Germline V gene lookup returns CDR1 SGHTA and CDR2 FQGTGA. This CDR3 is built from 14 residues. Sequencing used immunoSEQ multiplex PCR; TCRdb keeps in-frame clones, though not all of them. The sample records about 21,000 clones, more than 75% being singletons. The V and J genes are TRBV7-3 and TRBJ2-2; D is perhaps TRBD2 (5 bases). This clonotype was obtained from a person aged 55 to 69 with breast cancer. Sequencing used blood. The CDR3 protein is CASSQRGWVGELFF. The CDR3, as DNA: TGTGCCAGCAGCCAACGGGGATGGGTCGGGGAGCTGTTTTTT.